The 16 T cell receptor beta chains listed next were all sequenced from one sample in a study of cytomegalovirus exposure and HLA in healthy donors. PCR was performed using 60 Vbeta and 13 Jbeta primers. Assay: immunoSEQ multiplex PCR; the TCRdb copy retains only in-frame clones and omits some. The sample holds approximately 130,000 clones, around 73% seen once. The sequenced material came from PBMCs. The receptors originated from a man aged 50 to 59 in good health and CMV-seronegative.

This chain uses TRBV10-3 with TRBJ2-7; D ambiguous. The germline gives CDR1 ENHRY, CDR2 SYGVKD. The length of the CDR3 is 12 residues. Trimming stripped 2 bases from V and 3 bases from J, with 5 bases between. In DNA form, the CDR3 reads TGTGCCATCAGTGAGAACAACTACGAGCAGTACTTC. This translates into CAISENNYEQYF.

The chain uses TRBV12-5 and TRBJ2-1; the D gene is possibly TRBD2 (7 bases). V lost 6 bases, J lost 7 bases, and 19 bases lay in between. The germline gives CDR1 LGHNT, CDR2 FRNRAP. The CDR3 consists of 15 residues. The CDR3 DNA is TGTGCTAGTGGGTGGGACTACCAGGGGCTTAATGAGCAGTTCTTC. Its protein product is CASGWDYQGLNEQFF.

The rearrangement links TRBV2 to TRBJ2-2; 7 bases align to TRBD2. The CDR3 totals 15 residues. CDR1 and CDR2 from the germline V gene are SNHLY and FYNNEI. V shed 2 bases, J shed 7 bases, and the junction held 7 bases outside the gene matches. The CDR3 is CASSEYVAGDGELFF. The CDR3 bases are TGTGCCAGCAGTGAATACGTAGCGGGTGACGGGGAGCTGTTTTTT.

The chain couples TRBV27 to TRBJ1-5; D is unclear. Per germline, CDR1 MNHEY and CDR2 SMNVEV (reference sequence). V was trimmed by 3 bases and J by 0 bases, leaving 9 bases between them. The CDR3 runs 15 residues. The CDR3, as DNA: TGTGCCAGCAGTTTTAACAGTGATAGCAATCAGCCCCAGCATTTT. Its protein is CASSFNSDSNQPQHF.

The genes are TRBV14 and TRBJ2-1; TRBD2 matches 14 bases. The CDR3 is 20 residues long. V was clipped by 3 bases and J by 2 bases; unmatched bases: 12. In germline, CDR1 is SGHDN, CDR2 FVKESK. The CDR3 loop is CASSHRLAGGPNVAYNEQFF. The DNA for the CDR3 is TGTGCCAGCAGCCACCGACTAGCGGGAGGGCCTAATGTAGCCTACAATGAGCAGTTCTTC.

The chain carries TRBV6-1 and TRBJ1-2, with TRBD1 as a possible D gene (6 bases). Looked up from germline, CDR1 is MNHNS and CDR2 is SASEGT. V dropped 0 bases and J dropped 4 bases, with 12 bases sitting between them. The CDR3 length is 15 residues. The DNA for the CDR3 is TGTGCCAGCAGTGAAGCTATCGGGACAATCTATGGCTACACCTTC. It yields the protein CASSEAIGTIYGYTF.

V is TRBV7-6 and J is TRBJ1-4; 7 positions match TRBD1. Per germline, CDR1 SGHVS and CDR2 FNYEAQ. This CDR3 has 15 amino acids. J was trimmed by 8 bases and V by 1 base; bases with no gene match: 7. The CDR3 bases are TGTGCCAGCAGCTTAGGGACAGGCCATGGGGAAAAACTGTTTTTT. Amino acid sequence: CASSLGTGHGEKLFF.

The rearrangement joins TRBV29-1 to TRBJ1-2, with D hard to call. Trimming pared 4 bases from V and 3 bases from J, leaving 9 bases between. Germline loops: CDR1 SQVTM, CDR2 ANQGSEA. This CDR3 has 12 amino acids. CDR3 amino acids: CSVVGEDYGYTF. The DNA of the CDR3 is TGCAGCGTTGTTGGAGAGGACTATGGCTACACCTTC.

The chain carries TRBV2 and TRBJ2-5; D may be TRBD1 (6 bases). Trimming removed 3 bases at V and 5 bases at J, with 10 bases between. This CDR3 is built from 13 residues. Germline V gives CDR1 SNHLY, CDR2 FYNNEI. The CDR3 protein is CASSDRGIETQYF. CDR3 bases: TGTGCCAGCAGTGACAGGGGAATCGAGACCCAGTACTTC.

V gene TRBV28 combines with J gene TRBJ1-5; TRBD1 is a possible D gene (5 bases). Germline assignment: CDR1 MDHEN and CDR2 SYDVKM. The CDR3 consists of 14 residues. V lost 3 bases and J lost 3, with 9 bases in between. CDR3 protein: CASSFRRANQPQHF. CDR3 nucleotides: TGTGCCAGCAGTTTTCGCAGGGCCAATCAGCCCCAGCATTTT.

CDR3 nucleotides: TGTGCCAGCTCACCAAGACAGGCCTCTAATGAAAAACTGTTTTTT. It is translated as CASSPRQASNEKLFF. J is TRBJ1-4 and V is TRBV18, with D tentatively TRBD1 (6 bases). Between the trimmed V and J ends, which lost 2 bases and 3 bases, there was a span of 10 bases. This CDR3 is 15 amino acids long. CDR1 is KGHSH and CDR2 is LQKENI in the germline V gene.

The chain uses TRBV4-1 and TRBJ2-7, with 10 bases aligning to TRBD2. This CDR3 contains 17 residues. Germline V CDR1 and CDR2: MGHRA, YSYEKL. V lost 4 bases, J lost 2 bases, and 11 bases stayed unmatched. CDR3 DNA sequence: TGCGCCAGCAGCCGCACAGCAGCGGGGGGGGGCCCCTACGAGCAGTACTTC. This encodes CASSRTAAGGGPYEQYF.

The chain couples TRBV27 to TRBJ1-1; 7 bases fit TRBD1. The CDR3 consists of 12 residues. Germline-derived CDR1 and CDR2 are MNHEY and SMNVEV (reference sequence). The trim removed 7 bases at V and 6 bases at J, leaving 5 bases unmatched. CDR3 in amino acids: CASKTGAAEAFF. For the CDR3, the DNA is TGTGCCAGCAAAACAGGGGCGGCTGAAGCTTTCTTT.

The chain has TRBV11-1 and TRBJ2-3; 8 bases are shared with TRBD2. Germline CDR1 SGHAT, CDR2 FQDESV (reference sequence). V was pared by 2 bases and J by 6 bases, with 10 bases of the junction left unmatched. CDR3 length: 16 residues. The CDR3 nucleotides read TGTGCCAGCAGCTTAATTTCGGGGGGGGCAGGGGATACGCAGTATTTT. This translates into CASSLISGGAGDTQYF.

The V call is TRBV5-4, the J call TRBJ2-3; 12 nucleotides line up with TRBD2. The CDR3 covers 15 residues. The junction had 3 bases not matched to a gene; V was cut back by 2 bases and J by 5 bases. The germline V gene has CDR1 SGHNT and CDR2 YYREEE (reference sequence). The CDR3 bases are TGTGCCAGCAGCTTAAGACTAGCGGGAGTAGATACGCAGTATTTT. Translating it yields CASSLRLAGVDTQYF.

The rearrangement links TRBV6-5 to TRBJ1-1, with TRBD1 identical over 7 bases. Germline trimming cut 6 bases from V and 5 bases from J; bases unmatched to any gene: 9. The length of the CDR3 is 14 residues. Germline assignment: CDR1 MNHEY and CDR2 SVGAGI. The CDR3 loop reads CASRPATGRTEAFF. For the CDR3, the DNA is TGTGCCAGCAGACCCGCGACAGGGAGGACTGAAGCTTTCTTT.